This record concerns one T cell receptor (beta chain) sequence. Profiling relied on immunoSEQ multiplex PCR, and the TCRdb table lists in-frame clones only, not all of them. The sample lists 70,000 to 95,000 clones, around 97% seen once, with about 0.29% in the top ten. Germline loops: CDR1 SGHAT, CDR2 FQNNGV. The CDR3 has 16 amino acids. V dropped 3 bases and J dropped 4 bases, with 17 bases sitting between them. The sample is drawn from a study of technical replicates of blood from a handful of donors. This chain links TRBV11-2 with TRBJ2-3; TRBD2 is a possible D gene (5 bases). The sequenced sample consisted of T cells isolated from PBMCs. This TCR came from a human donor in good health. The CDR3 reads CASSFRAATVSDTQYF. CDR3 in DNA: TGTGCCAGCAGCTTTCGAGCGGCAACCGTATCAGATACGCAGTATTTT.